This T cell receptor (beta chain) was observed in a study of blood T cell repertoires in COVID-19. Study overall: Samples of COVID-19 (acute and convalescent) were obtained from the United States, Italy and Spain. The analysed material was cDNA or gDNA that came from T cells, B-cell-depleted T cells, or PBMCs.

Authors' methods: Nucleated cell counts were estimated from reference gene primer amplification. Method: immunoSEQ multiplex PCR; TCRdb's copy keeps in-frame clones and lacks some. That table furnishes V, J and clone size, whereas the DNA furnished D and trimming. The top ten hold 14% of the sample, which has over 30,000 clones, almost 90% seen once. In this sample, this clone turned up a few times. V lost 10 bases and J 0 bases, leaving 7 bases between the germline ends. Germline V CDR1 and CDR2: MNHEY, SVGAGI. CDR3 length: 12 residues. The specimen sequenced was peripheral blood. The J gene is TRBJ1-5, the V gene TRBV6-5; D not certain. The TCR was taken from a human donor with active COVID-19. The donor label of this sample is uncertain. The CDR3 DNA follows: TGTGCCACCTCTAATAGCAATCAGCCCCAGCATTTT. It is translated as CATSNSNQPQHF.